By share, the clone carrying this TCR beta chain counts as medium-sized (0.01 to 0.1%). The antigen remains unidentified. Peripheral blood genomic DNA, not sorted cells or RNA, was the template. Rearranged V-D-J TRB sequences were amplified with a mixed TRB-A/B primer pool. MiXCR, run by TCRdb on the multiplex PCR reads, gives a single entry per CDR3 protein. The sample contains approximately 2,400 distinct CDR3 sequences, around two fifths of which appear only once. The source of the sample is a study of T cell repertoires in aging, cancer and after chemotherapy. The V end lost 4 bases, the J end lost 7 bases, and 18 bases lay between the germline ends. Per germline, CDR1 SGHDT and CDR2 YYEEEE. The CDR3 has 14 amino acids. Overall study results and limits: These repertoire data do not allow conclusions about immunological memory after chemotherapy.

The source material was blood. The TCR comes from a human donor with a solid tumor. The genes are TRBV5-6 and TRBJ2-7; a weak D match, TRBD2 (5 bases). CDR3 nucleotide sequence: TGTGCCAGCAGCCCACTAGGTAAGGAGCGGGAGCAGTACTTC. Its translation is CASSPLGKEREQYF.